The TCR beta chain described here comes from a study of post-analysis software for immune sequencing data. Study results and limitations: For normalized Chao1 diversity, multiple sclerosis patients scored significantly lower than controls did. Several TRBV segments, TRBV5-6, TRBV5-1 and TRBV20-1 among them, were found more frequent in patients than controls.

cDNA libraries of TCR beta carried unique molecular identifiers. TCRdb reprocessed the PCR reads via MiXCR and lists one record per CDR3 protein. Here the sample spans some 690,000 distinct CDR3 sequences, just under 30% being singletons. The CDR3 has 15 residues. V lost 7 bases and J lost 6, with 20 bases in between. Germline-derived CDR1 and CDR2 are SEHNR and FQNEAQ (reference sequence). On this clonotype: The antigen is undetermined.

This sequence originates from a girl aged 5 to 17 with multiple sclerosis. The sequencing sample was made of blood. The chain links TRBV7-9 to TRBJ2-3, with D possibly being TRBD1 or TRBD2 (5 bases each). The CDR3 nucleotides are TGTGCCAGCACCCTTGCTGGGGCAGGGACGGATACGCAGTATTTT. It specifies CASTLAGAGTDTQYF.